This TCR beta chain was recorded in a study of blood T cell repertoires in COVID-19. Study as a whole: The samples span acute and convalescent COVID-19 from the United States, Italy and Spain. T cells, B-cell-depleted T cells, or PBMCs supplied cDNA or gDNA.

The CDR3 extends over 15 amino acids. The ends lost 8 bases at V and 7 bases at J; junction bases unmatched: 16. Germline assignment: CDR1 KGHSH and CDR2 LQKENI. As processed by the authors: Counts of nucleated cells, estimated from reference gene primer amplification, were obtained. The data were produced by immunoSEQ multiplex PCR, yet TCRdb's version contains in-frame clones alone and is incomplete. The DNA was the basis for D and trimming; V, J and clone size are from that table. The sample shows about 72,000 clones, roughly 82% of them seen only once. The chain has TRBV18 and TRBJ1-1; 7 bases line up with TRBD1. This clonotype was obtained from a human donor in a cohort sampled during active COVID-19. Material: peripheral blood. The CDR3 DNA is TGTGCCAGCGTCAGACAGGGCATTGGGGCTCGTGAAGCTTTCTTT. Amino acids: CASVRQGIGAREAFF. Full variable domain (remainder filled in from reference TRBV18 and TRBJ1-1): NAGVMQNPRHLVRRRGQEARLRCSPMKGHSHVYWYRQLPEEGLKFMVYLQKENIIDESGMPKERFSAEFPKEGPSILRIQQVVRGDSAAYFCASVRQGIGAREAFFGQGTRLTVV.